This entry describes one TCR beta chain. The protocol was immunoSEQ multiplex PCR, while the TCRdb copy is restricted to in-frame clones and leaves out a portion. The table has about 80,000 clones, 85% to 90% seen once. The germline gives CDR1 LGHDT, CDR2 YNNKEL (reference sequence). The length of the CDR3 is 13 residues. Germline trimming cut 4 bases from V and 6 bases from J; bases unmatched to any gene: 2. This record comes from a study of control samples from healthy donors and cancer patients. The sample was blood. J is TRBJ1-2 and V is TRBV3-1 (or the pseudogene TRBV3-2); 10 nucleotides agree with TRBD1. The TCR sequence derives from a man aged 50-59 years in good health. The CDR3 loop reads CASSLGQGNGYTF. The CDR3, as DNA: TGTGCCAGCAGCCTGGGACAGGGGAATGGCTACACCTTC.